In its sample, the clone carrying this TCR beta chain was seen many times. TRAV and TRBV primers primed cDNA for both TCRalpha and TCRbeta. For amplifying TCRs, the PCR ran for about 22 cycles with Phusion, which was used together with a constant-region primer and the adapter on the V primers. TCRdb passed the reads through MiXCR, listing each CDR3 protein once. This table holds 65,000 to 95,000 distinct CDR3 sequences, over 15% found once. These data are taken from a study of low-dose radiotherapy and immunotherapy resistance in tumors. About the research overall: Members of Cohort 2 were treated with 1 Gy per fraction every two weeks; their total was 13 Gy over 26 weeks.

The time point was: before trial treatment. Donors received nivolumab, ipilimumab, aspirin, low-dose cyclophosphamide and low-dose radiotherapy. V was clipped by 4 bases and J by 5 bases; unmatched bases: 11. This CDR3 region has 15 residues. Per the germline V gene, CDR1 is SGHKS and CDR2 is YYEKEE (reference sequence). The chain recombines TRBV5-5 with TRBJ2-5; TRBD2 agrees at 7 bases. The sequence was collected from a male donor with prostate cancer. The input for sequencing was PBMCs, taken before treatment. The CDR3 here is CASSPRRTSAETQYF. The CDR3, as DNA: TGTGCCAGCAGCCCCCGACGGACTAGTGCGGAGACCCAGTACTTC.